This TCR beta chain appears in the sequencing data of a study of T cells expressing NK-cell markers (dated by TCRdb to 2019 to 2021). Study-wide context: TCR beta-chain repertoires were profiled in sorted CD3+CD56+NKG2C+, CD3+CD56+NKG2C- and CD3+CD56-NKG2C+ T-cell subsets from several donors. Of the eight sequenced donors, seven were found to be HCMV-seropositive and one was found to be HCMV-seronegative. The study sequenced eight donors, all healthy volunteers chosen at random: three men and five women. Illumina HiSeq 2000/2500, MiSeq or NextSeq was used to sequence libraries as 2 x 150 bp reads.

As encoded in the germline V gene, CDR1 is SGHRS while CDR2 is YFSETQ. From its cysteine to its phenylalanine, the CDR3 spans 15 amino acids. No DNA is given. The full study reports these points: Those dominant clonotypes were again the most abundant among CD3+CD56-NKG2C+ cells in several donors, at about 28.3-65%. Whether the expanded NKG2C-expressing T cell clones were specific for HCMV antigens was left unclear. In roughly 6 donors, the dominant CD3+CD56+NKG2C+ clonotypes were found to rank among the top 10 CD8+ clonotypes and to make up about 1.0-7.5% of CD8+ T cells.

This sample was sequenced with an Illumina HiSeq 2000. The TCR beta cDNA libraries were made using 5'RACE template switching, a step that added both a universal primer site and unique molecular identifiers. Priming for cDNA synthesis came from the TCR beta constant segment, and two successive PCR amplification steps followed. Processing in the source paper ran as follows. MIGEC was used to demultiplex reads and group the reads by UMI, and MiTCR was used to assemble and quantify clonotypes. To remove erroneous sequences, TCR cDNA sequences were retained only when supported by two or more reads. The tcR package was used for downstream repertoire analysis, and clonotypes were matched across fractions by CDR3 nucleotide sequence plus V segment. Antigen specificity was annotated against VDJdb with VDJmatch, allowing one amino acid substitution in CDR3. Reprocessed by TCRdb, the reads give a single entry per CDR3 protein sequence, without DNA. The V and J calls and clone size come from TCRdb's table, not from the authors' own analysis. The table for this sample lists roughly 150,000 distinct CDR3 sequences. Around 18% of the sample is taken by the ten largest.

Note on this clonotype: Its binding antigen is unknown.

To determine HCMV serostatus, a commercial ELISA kit was used to detect HCMV-specific IgG in serum. Peripheral blood mononuclear cells were isolated from blood by Ficoll density gradient centrifugation. Sequences were obtained from blood T cells: a sorted CD56 or NKG2C T cell subset, CD4+ or CD8+ T cells, or bulk PBMC T cells (not recorded which). The sequence joins TRBV5-1 to TRBJ2-7; TCRdb outputs TRBD2, but without DNA this stays unchecked. This receptor was identified in a woman between 18 and 70 years old in good health. The encoded CDR3 is CASSLGGSLAYEQYF.